This T cell receptor (beta chain) was sequenced during a study of T-cell reconstitution after alpha-beta-depleted transplantation in children. Findings and caveats of the study: At day 60, the high TCRbeta diversity found in some patients originated from recipient T cells and thymic progenitors that had survived. By about two months after transplant, alpha-beta T cells reportedly arose from several hundred graft clones that had expanded.

Researchers prepared the TCRbeta library using unique molecular identifiers, the study reports. TCRdb redid the calling of the PCR reads with MiXCR, one entry per CDR3 protein. The sample lists 450,000 to 600,000 distinct CDR3 sequences; around 13% were seen once. The V gene's germline CDR1 is KGHSH and CDR2 LQKENI. J was trimmed by 4 bases and V by 0 bases; bases with no gene match: 4. The CDR3 is made up of 15 amino acids. With respect to this clonotype: The antigen remains unidentified.

The V gene is TRBV18, the J gene TRBJ2-5, with 8 positions matching TRBD2. This sequence originates from a male patient aged 10 to 17 who had a stem cell transplant for acute myeloid leukemia, so the T cells may come from the graft donor. Sequencing used PBMCs, mostly from graft donor cells, obtained 360 days after TCRalphabeta/CD19-depleted stem cell transplant. The CDR3 bases are TGTGCCAGCTCACCACCAAGAGCGGGAGCAGAGACCCAGTACTTC. It is translated as CASSPPRAGAETQYF.